This TCR beta chain was captured by sequencing in a study of patients and donors after allogeneic stem cell transplantation. Points on this clonotype: The junction departs from germline at one end; a sequencing error may be responsible.

There are 13 residues in the CDR3. Germline V gives CDR1 SNHLY, CDR2 FYNNEI. TCRdb processed the RT-PCR reads anew with MiXCR; each CDR3 protein has one entry. The top ten hold approximately 32% of the sample, which has 150,000 to 200,000 distinct CDR3 sequences, less than 45% seen once. The source of this sequence is a human donor who was either an allogeneic HSCT recipient or a stem cell or donor lymphocyte infusion donor (not recorded which). It is not recorded whose cells these are; they may come from a transplant donor. The source material was blood, either unsorted or a sorted T cell fraction (not recorded which). This chain joins TRBV2 and TRBJ1-1; D is unclear. This chain's CDR3 is CASGLGMNTESFF. DNA of the CDR3: TGTGCCAGCGGGTTAGGTATGAACACTGAATCTTTCTTT.